These 32 T cell receptor beta chains originate from one sample sequenced in a study of T cells in tumors and immune-related adverse events. Profiled with immunoSEQ multiplex PCR; TCRdb holds only in-frame clones, not every one. The table shows roughly 10,000 clones, with 85% to 95% occurring only once. The sample in question was lymph node tissue, obtained from a patient treated with anti-PD-1 therapy. The receptors originated from a female donor with metastatic renal cell carcinoma.

The V call is TRBV28, the J call TRBJ2-5; 12 positions agree with TRBD2. The CDR3 is 16 amino acids. V dropped 2 bases and J dropped 2; count of bases not matched to a gene: 3. The germline V gene has CDR1 MDHEN and CDR2 SYDVKM. The CDR3 loop is CASSLRTSGEQETQYF. The CDR3 bases are TGTGCCAGCAGTTTACGGACTAGCGGGGAACAAGAGACCCAGTACTTC.

V gene TRBV29-1 combines with J gene TRBJ2-1; 8 nucleotides agree with TRBD1. V gave up 0 bases and J gave up 8 bases; unmatched junction bases: 6. The CDR3 is 14 residues long. CDR1 is SQVTM and CDR2 is ANQGSEA in the germline V gene. CDR3 region: CSVEDGAGGDEQFF. CDR3 DNA: TGCAGCGTTGAAGACGGGGCAGGGGGCGATGAGCAGTTCTTC.

This clone is a singleton in its sample. The V gene is TRBV21-1, the J gene TRBJ2-5; TRBD1 was called by the table and not checked on the DNA. TRBV21-1 is a pseudogene locus. The CDR3 is 15 amino acids. CDR3 DNA: TGTGCCATCTCTCTAGTAGGACAGTTGGGAGAGACCCAGTACTTC. It translates to CAISLVGQLGETQYF.

The chain is built from TRBV11-2 and TRBJ2-3, with D tentatively TRBD1 (5 bases). Trimming removed 2 bases from V and 1 base from J, with 7 bases in between. Germline V gives CDR1 SGHAT, CDR2 FQNNGV. The CDR3 contains 14 residues. The DNA of the CDR3 is TGTGCCAGCAGCTTATTAGGGGGCACAGATACGCAGTATTTT. This encodes CASSLLGGTDTQYF.

The chain carries TRBV9 and TRBJ2-1; TRBD2 matches at 10 bases. The J segment lost 4 bases and the V segment lost 2 bases, leaving 3 bases of the junction unmatched. Germline assignment: CDR1 SGDLS and CDR2 YYNGEE. This CDR3 is built from 15 residues. The CDR3 DNA reads as TGTGCCAGCAGCGTTTTAGCGGGAGGATACAATGAGCAGTTCTTC. This codes for CASSVLAGGYNEQFF. Using reference TRBV9 and TRBJ2-1 for the parts outside the CDR3, the full variable domain is DSGVTQTPKHLITATGQRVTLRCSPRSGDLSVYWYQQSLDQGLQFLIQYYNGEERAKGNILERFSAQQFPDLHSELNLSSLELGDSALYFCASSVLAGGYNEQFFGPGTRLTVL.

As regards this clone: Germline is not matched at one junction end, which may reflect a read error. The same CDR3 arises from other DNA sequences in this sample as well. The rearrangement links TRBV18 to TRBJ2-6; 8 nucleotides line up with TRBD2. Germline V CDR1 and CDR2: KGHSH, LQKENI. This CDR3 has 14 residues. CDR3 bases: TGTGCTAGCTCACCACCGGGGGGGTCAGGTGTCCTGACTTTC. Translating it yields CASSPPGGSGVLTF.

The chain recombines TRBV6-1 with TRBJ2-5; 9 positions agree with TRBD1. J gave up 0 bases and V 6 bases, and 2 bases lay outside the gene matches. The germline CDR1 and CDR2 sequences are MNHNS and SASEGT. The length of the CDR3 is 14 residues. The CDR3 here is CASSRTGDQETQYF. CDR3 in DNA: TGTGCCAGCAGCAGGACAGGGGACCAAGAGACCCAGTACTTC.

This rearrangement joins TRBV21-1 to TRBJ2-5; TRBD1 reflects the table's D call only, with no check against the DNA. TRBV21-1 is a known pseudogene. This CDR3 has 15 residues. CDR3 sequence (DNA): TGTGCCAGCAGCGCTGACAGGGAAGTGGTGGAGACCCAGTACTTC. Translating it yields CASSADREVVETQYF.

The V gene is TRBV6-6, the J gene TRBJ1-1, with D possibly matching TRBD1 (6 bases). V lost 7 bases to trimming and J lost 8 bases, with 11 bases between them. CDR3 length equals 11 residues. Germline V gene lookup returns CDR1 MNHNY and CDR2 SVGAGI (reference sequence). The CDR3 sequence is CASTHGTEAFF. CDR3 in DNA: TGTGCCAGCACCCATGGGACAGAAGCTTTCTTT.

J is TRBJ1-4 and V is TRBV18, with D maybe TRBD1 (6 bases). Germline values: CDR1 KGHSH, CDR2 LQKENI. Trimming removed 2 bases from V and 8 bases from J, with 12 bases in between. The CDR3 has 14 amino acids. The CDR3 nucleotides read TGTGCCAGCTCACCAGGGGGCGCTCGGGAAAAACTGTTTTTT. Translating gives CASSPGGAREKLFF.

This sequence joins TRBV7-7 and TRBJ2-3; D not certain. From germline, CDR1 is SSHAT and CDR2 FNYEAQ (reference sequence). V was pared by 5 bases and J by 1 base, with 7 bases between. The CDR3 sequence is 13 residues long. CDR3 residues: CASSKDRTDTQYF. DNA of the CDR3: TGTGCCAGCAGCAAGGACCGCACAGATACGCAGTATTTT.

The rearrangement uses TRBV30 and TRBJ1-3; D remains ambiguous. CDR1 GTSNPN and CDR2 SVGIG come from the germline V gene (reference sequence). Trimming left V 4 bases short and J 7 bases short, with 11 bases between. The CDR3 runs to 12 residues. The CDR3 DNA sequence: TGTGCCTGGAAAGGTGTAGGGAACACCATATATTTT. It codes for CAWKGVGNTIYF.

The chain couples TRBV30 to TRBJ2-7; D might be TRBD2 (6 bases). Germline values: CDR1 GTSNPN, CDR2 SVGIG (reference sequence). CDR3 length: 14 residues. The V and J ends lost 5 bases and 2 bases respectively, with 16 bases between them. In DNA, the CDR3 is TGTGCCTGGGGGTCGGGAGTCCATCCCTACGAGCAGTACTTC. This codes for CAWGSGVHPYEQYF.

The chain combines TRBV11-3 with TRBJ2-1; 10 bases match TRBD2. The trim removed 1 base at V and 6 bases at J, leaving 3 bases unmatched. Germline loops: CDR1 SGHNT, CDR2 YENEEA. This CDR3 is 15 amino acids long. The CDR3 DNA reads as TGTGCCAGCAGCTTAGTGGTAGCGGGAGGCAATGAGCAGTTCTTC. Its protein product is CASSLVVAGGNEQFF.

This clone was counted once. The genes are TRBV30 and TRBJ1-3; TRBD1 matches at 7 bases. Germline V gene sequence: CDR1 GTSNPN, CDR2 SVGIG (reference sequence). The CDR3 is 13 residues long. J was trimmed by 8 bases and V by 3 bases; bases with no gene match: 7. CDR3 sequence: CAWSGQGEHTIYF. The CDR3 coding sequence is TGTGCCTGGAGCGGTCAGGGGGAACACACCATATATTTT.

This sequence joins TRBV7-9 and TRBJ2-7, with D maybe TRBD1 (6 bases). Germline CDR1 and CDR2: SEHNR and FQNEAQ (reference sequence). The CDR3 is 17 residues long. With 1 base removed from V and 3 bases from J, the gap between germline ends came to 19 bases. CDR3: CASSLGGGGTAVYEQYF. In DNA, the CDR3 is TGTGCCAGCAGCTTAGGAGGGGGTGGGACGGCGGTCTACGAGCAGTACTTC. The complete variable domain, with remaining parts taken from reference TRBV7-9 and TRBJ2-7, reads DTGVSQNPRHKITKRGQNVTFRCDPISEHNRLYWYRQTLGQGPEFLTYFQNEAQLEKSRLLSDRFSAERPKGSFSTLEIQRTEQGDSAMYLCASSLGGGGTAVYEQYFGPGTRLTVT.

The chain has TRBV28 and TRBJ2-6; a weak D match, TRBD2 (6 bases). The CDR3 sequence is 15 residues long. Looked up from germline, CDR1 is MDHEN and CDR2 is SYDVKM. V lost 7 bases and J 4 bases, leaving 14 bases between the germline ends. The CDR3 coding sequence is TGTGCCAGCACCTTGGGGGGTTGGGGGGCCAACGTCCTGACTTTC. It encodes CASTLGGWGANVLTF.

This sequence joins TRBV7-6 and TRBJ2-7; no reliable D call. In germline, CDR1 is SGHVS, CDR2 FNYEAQ. This CDR3 comprises 14 residues. Trimming removed 5 bases at V and 2 bases at J, with 13 bases between. The CDR3 region has the DNA TGTGCCAGCAGCCTGGGTGTCTTAACCTACGAGCAGTACTTC. Protein product: CASSLGVLTYEQYF.

The V and J genes are TRBV6-1 and TRBJ2-4, with TRBD2 matching 7 bases. The junction had 11 bases not matched to a gene; V was cut back by 1 base and J by 5 bases. Germline lookup yields CDR1 MNHNS and CDR2 SASEGT. CDR3 length: 17 amino acids. CDR3 sequence: CASSEVPGLSPENIQYF. The CDR3 DNA reads as TGTGCCAGCAGTGAAGTGCCGGGACTATCCCCGGAAAACATTCAGTACTTC.

Only one count was recorded for this clone. V is TRBV5-8 and J is TRBJ1-6, with 7 bases fitting TRBD1. Trimming at V came to 5 bases and at J to 13 bases, leaving 12 bases not matched to a gene. This CDR3 contains 14 residues. Germline loops: CDR1 SGHTS, CDR2 YDEGEE. Here the CDR3 reads CASRRRDRPSPLHF. The CDR3, as DNA: TGTGCCAGCAGGCGGCGGGACAGACCGTCGCCCCTCCACTTT.

This chain connects TRBV7-9 to TRBJ1-1; D is unclear. The germline V gene encodes CDR1 SEHNR and CDR2 FQNEAQ (reference sequence). The CDR3 is 12 residues long. V was cut by 3 bases and J by 1 base, with 3 bases left in between. CDR3 in DNA: TGTGCCAGCAGCTTGGAGAACACTGAAGCTTTCTTT. Translated, it gives CASSLENTEAFF. Supplemented by reference TRBV7-9 and TRBJ1-1, the full variable domain reads DTGVSQNPRHKITKRGQNVTFRCDPISEHNRLYWYRQTLGQGPEFLTYFQNEAQLEKSRLLSDRFSAERPKGSFSTLEIQRTEQGDSAMYLCASSLENTEAFFGQGTRLTVV.

This chain uses TRBV14 with TRBJ2-1; TRBD1 agrees at 8 bases. Germline V gives CDR1 SGHDN, CDR2 FVKESK. The V segment lost 1 base and the J segment 5 bases; nucleotides outside the gene matches: 19. This CDR3 has 20 residues. CDR3 sequence: CASSQVRGRQTLGLHNEQFF. CDR3 bases: TGTGCCAGCAGCCAAGTCAGGGGGCGGCAGACTTTGGGACTTCACAATGAGCAGTTCTTC.

This clone was seen only a few times. This chain joins TRBV7-8 and TRBJ2-7; D is undetermined. The CDR3 sequence is 14 residues long. V lost 5 bases to trimming and J lost 3 bases, with 14 bases between them. Per the germline V gene, CDR1 is SGHVS and CDR2 is FQNEAQ. The CDR3 DNA is TGTGCCAGCAGCCCCCGCGGTCCAGTCTACGAGCAGTACTTC. Amino acids: CASSPRGPVYEQYF.

This chain uses TRBV4-3 with TRBJ2-7; 10 bases agree with TRBD1. The CDR3 contains 17 residues. The trim removed 0 bases at V and 1 base at J, leaving 6 bases unmatched. Germline CDR1 is LGHNA and CDR2 is YSLEER. CDR3 loop: CASSQDGTGVSSYEQYF. Here the CDR3 DNA reads TGCGCCAGCAGCCAAGATGGGACAGGGGTCTCTTCCTACGAGCAGTACTTC.

The chain carries TRBV19 and TRBJ2-6, with TRBD1 as a possible D gene (6 bases). This CDR3 contains 20 residues. CDR1 and CDR2 (germline): LNHDA, SQIVND (reference sequence). V was shortened by 4 bases and J by 0 bases, with 22 bases between the two germline ends. The CDR3 DNA follows: TGTGCCAGTAGTAGTGACAGGCTCCTTGTGGGACCCTCTGGGGCCAACGTCCTGACTTTC. It encodes CASSSDRLLVGPSGANVLTF.

This chain joins TRBV12-5 and TRBJ2-4, with 13 positions matching TRBD2. J lost 0 bases, V lost 5 bases, and 13 bases had no gene match. The CDR3 is made up of 20 amino acids. CDR1 is LGHNT and CDR2 is FRNRAP in the germline V gene. This CDR3 is CASGGTALAGGALAKNIQYF. CDR3 nucleotide sequence: TGTGCTAGTGGTGGGACAGCACTAGCGGGGGGGGCTCTAGCCAAAAACATTCAGTACTTC.

This chain connects TRBV27 to TRBJ2-5; TRBD2 might be the D (6 bases). Trimming removed 6 bases at V and 5 bases at J, with 13 bases between. Germline V CDR1 and CDR2: MNHEY, SMNVEV (reference sequence). The CDR3 runs to 13 residues. CDR3 protein: CASRRGSRETQYF. Here the CDR3 DNA reads TGTGCCAGCAGGCGGGGTTCTAGGGAGACCCAGTACTTC.

The V and J genes are TRBV7-2 and TRBJ1-4; TRBD1 matches 8 bases. Per germline, CDR1 SGHTA and CDR2 FQGNSA. CDR3 length equals 16 residues. Trimming at V came to 2 bases and at J to 7 bases, leaving 9 bases not matched to a gene. The CDR3 DNA is TGTGCCAGCAGCTTAACGACAGGGGCTGGGGGTGAAAAACTGTTTTTT. The encoded protein is CASSLTTGAGGEKLFF.

V usage is TRBV28 and J usage is TRBJ1-5; D is undetermined. The CDR3 length is 13 residues. Germline CDR1 and CDR2: MDHEN and SYDVKM. Trimming shortened V by 6 bases and J by 0 bases, and 6 bases separated the two germline ends. CDR3 amino acids: CASRAPSNQPQHF. For the CDR3, the DNA is TGTGCCAGCAGAGCGCCTAGCAATCAGCCCCAGCATTTT. The full variable domain, in which reference TRBV28 and TRBJ1-5 provide the parts outside the CDR3, is DVKVTQSSRYLVKRTGEKVFLECVQDMDHENMFWYRQDPGLGLRLIYFSYDVKMKEKGDIPEGYSVSREKKERFSLILESASTNQTSMYLCASRAPSNQPQHFGDGTRLSIL.

The rearrangement uses TRBV29-1 and TRBJ1-2; D not resolved. In germline, CDR1 is SQVTM, CDR2 ANQGSEA. V lost 6 bases and J 5 bases, leaving 16 bases between the germline ends. The CDR3 is made up of 13 amino acids. CDR3: CSVLVSLSYGYTF. Written as DNA, the CDR3 is TGCAGCGTACTCGTGTCCCTGAGTTATGGCTACACCTTC.

The chain employs TRBV10-2 and TRBJ2-1, with TRBD1 matching over 9 bases. The CDR3 length is 15 residues. Germline V CDR1 and CDR2: WSHSY, SAAADI. V lost 10 bases and J lost 6; bases outside the gene matches: 13. CDR3 DNA: TGCGCCATCCTTAGTCAGGGACAGGGCCGCAATGAGCAGTTCTTC. It yields the protein CAILSQGQGRNEQFF.

V and J are TRBV5-1 and TRBJ2-2, with 13 bases that match TRBD2. Losses at the gene ends were 4 bases for V and 4 bases for J; bases not matched to a gene: 13. The CDR3 is 19 residues long. The germline gives CDR1 SGHRS, CDR2 YFSETQ. The CDR3 protein is CASSEGLAGNTRITGELFF. The CDR3 coding sequence is TGCGCCAGCAGCGAGGGACTAGCGGGGAACACTCGAATCACCGGGGAGCTGTTTTTT.